The clone carrying this T cell receptor (beta chain) was seen just once. In the same sample, other DNA sequences code for this CDR3. Germline CDR1 reads LNHDA; CDR2 reads SQIVND (reference sequence). This CDR3 has 13 amino acids. V lost 4 bases and J lost 8; bases outside the gene matches: 4. This record comes from a study of shared clonotypes between healthy human individuals. Donation came from healthy HIV-negative adults that had no recent acute infections or vaccinations. TCRdb's table, derived via immunoSEQ multiplex PCR, lists solely in-frame clones and lacks some. Of millions of clones listed, roughly 92% are singletons.

This clonotype was obtained from a man between 18 and 29 years old in good health. The specimen sequenced was naive CD4+ T cells sorted from blood. Subset specified: CD45RA+ positively selected. The chain has TRBV19 and TRBJ1-4, with 7 bases aligning to TRBD1. The CDR3 DNA sequence: TGTGCCAGTAGTACAGGGACAGTCGAAAAACTGTTTTTT. It translates to CASSTGTVEKLFF.